One sample yielded the 10 T cell receptor beta chains listed below, sequenced in a study of blood T cell repertoires in COVID-19. Assay used: immunoSEQ multiplex PCR; TCRdb lists only in-frame clones, some missing. The sample lists some 240,000 clones; 89% were seen once. What was sequenced was peripheral blood. These receptors came from a man aged 55 to 70 who had recovered from COVID-19.

The gene calls are TRBV29-1 and TRBJ2-3; TRBD2 agrees at 10 bases. Per the germline V gene, CDR1 is SQVTM and CDR2 is ANQGSEA. This CDR3 comprises 16 residues. The junction had 11 bases not matched to a gene; V was cut back by 4 bases and J by 4 bases. This CDR3 reads CSVVGGIAGGPDTQYF. CDR3 DNA sequence: TGCAGCGTTGTGGGGGGGATAGCGGGAGGTCCAGATACGCAGTATTTT.

This clone was picked up one time. V and J are TRBV5-8 and TRBJ1-6; D gene unclear. Trimming pared 3 bases from V and 0 bases from J, leaving 7 bases between. Germline V gene sequence: CDR1 SGHTS, CDR2 YDEGEE. The CDR3 is 15 residues long. CDR3 in DNA: TGTGCCAGCAGCTCGGGGTTCTCCTATAATTCACCCCTCCACTTT. Translated: CASSSGFSYNSPLHF.

This chain links TRBV7-2 with TRBJ1-3; D not resolved. Deletions cut 1 base from V and 2 bases from J, with 6 bases between. This CDR3 comprises 14 residues. Per germline, CDR1 SGHTA and CDR2 FQGNSA. CDR3 in amino acids: CASSLGTAGNTIYF. CDR3 bases: TGTGCCAGCAGCTTAGGAACAGCTGGAAACACCATATATTTT.

This clone was counted only a few times. The CDR3 reads CASGETQYF. The CDR3 bases are TGTGCCAGCGGCGAGACCCAGTACTTC. The chain employs TRBV3-1 (or the pseudogene TRBV3-2) and TRBJ2-5; D ambiguous. CDR3 length: 9 amino acids. Germline V gene data show CDR1 as LGHDT and CDR2 as YNNKEL (reference sequence). Trimming took off 8 bases at V and 5 bases at J, with 3 bases between the two ends.

Concerning this clone: The junction departs from germline at one end; a sequencing error may be responsible. This chain links TRBV7-7 with TRBJ2-2; maybe TRBD1 (6 bases). The CDR3 has 15 amino acids. Germline V gene lookup returns CDR1 SSHAT and CDR2 FNYEAQ (reference sequence). CDR3 sequence: CASSKGQKNTGELFF. Written as DNA, the CDR3 is TGTGCTAGCAGCAAGGGACAAAAGAACACCGGGGAGCTGTTTTTT.

The chain uses TRBV7-3 and TRBJ2-5; TRBD2 aligns across 8 bases. Per germline, CDR1 SGHTA and CDR2 FQGTGA. V shed 0 bases, J shed 5 bases, and the junction held 2 bases outside the gene matches. The CDR3 has 14 residues. Written as DNA, the CDR3 is TGTGCCAGCAGCTTAACGAGACTAGCGGAGACCCAGTACTTC. It encodes CASSLTRLAETQYF.

CDR3: CASSDDHRRSSYNEQFF. The CDR3 DNA follows: TGCGCCAGCAGTGACGACCACAGGCGAAGCTCCTACAATGAGCAGTTCTTC. V is TRBV10-1 and J is TRBJ2-1, with TRBD1 as a possible D gene (5 bases). This CDR3 region has 17 residues. Looked up from germline, CDR1 is WNHNN and CDR2 is SYGVQD (reference sequence). The V end lost 3 bases, the J end lost 0 bases, and 15 bases lay between the germline ends.

This clone was found once. The J gene is TRBJ2-4, the V gene TRBV19, with 7 bases aligning to TRBD2. This CDR3 has 16 amino acids. With V trimmed by 8 bases and J by 3 bases, 13 bases remained unmatched. Germline assignment: CDR1 LNHDA and CDR2 SQIVND (reference sequence). In DNA form, the CDR3 reads TGTGCCAGTGCCGGGCCATCGGGGGGTGGCAAAAACATTCAGTACTTC. Protein: CASAGPSGGGKNIQYF.

The chain links TRBV9 to TRBJ2-3, with D maybe TRBD2 (6 bases). Germline V gene sequence: CDR1 SGDLS, CDR2 YYNGEE. The CDR3 is 16 residues long. V shed 4 bases and J shed 0 bases, with 15 bases lying between them. The CDR3 loop is CASSWGGTRSTDTQYF. The DNA of the CDR3 is TGTGCCAGCAGCTGGGGCGGGACTCGTAGCACAGATACGCAGTATTTT.

The chain links TRBV7-8 to TRBJ2-7; TRBD1 matches at 7 bases. Germline V lookup: CDR1 SGHVS, CDR2 FQNEAQ. Germline trimming cut 5 bases from V and 2 bases from J; bases unmatched to any gene: 12. CDR3 length: 16 amino acids. The CDR3 DNA sequence: TGTGCCAGCAGCAAGGTGCCCGACAGGGAACCCTACGAGCAGTACTTC. Protein product: CASSKVPDREPYEQYF.